These T cell receptor beta chains were read from a single sample in a study of cytomegalovirus exposure and HLA in healthy donors. Profiling relied on immunoSEQ multiplex PCR, and the TCRdb table lists in-frame clones only, not all of them. In the table there are about 110,000 clones, more than 85% of which are singletons. Sequenced: PBMCs. The receptor set was obtained from a woman under 30 in good health and CMV-seropositive. Both conserved end residues are part of each CDR3. The D gene is left open where the match is weak. Clone size appears in some rows only: once, few, many, or a class for an expanded clone.

D	size	J	V	CDR3	DNA
NA	NA	TRBJ1-1	TRBV18	CASSPSVNTEAFF	TGTGCCAGCTCACCTTCAGTGAACACTGAAGCTTTCTTT
TRBD2	NA	TRBJ2-2	TRBV30	CAWSVHGRGGTGELFF	TGTGCCTGGAGTGTACATGGGCGGGGAGGGACCGGGGAGCTGTTTTTT
TRBD1	few	TRBJ1-6	TRBV5-1	CASSLADRAMDSPLHF	TGCGCCAGCAGCTTGGCCGACAGGGCTATGGATTCACCCCTCCACTTT
TRBD2	NA	TRBJ2-3	TRBV10-3	CAISESEGLDPRTDTQYF	TGTGCCATCAGTGAGTCGGAGGGACTAGATCCTCGCACAGATACGCAGTATTTT
NA	once	TRBJ2-7	TRBV18	CASSPRAASSYEQYF	TGTGCCAGCTCACCGAGGGCAGCAAGCTCCTACGAGCAGTACTTC
TRBD1	few	TRBJ1-2	TRBV27	CASSWDRGLYGYTF	TGTGCCAGCAGTTGGGACAGGGGGCTCTATGGCTACACCTTC
TRBD1	NA	TRBJ1-5	TRBV19	CASRGQGGYSQPQHF	TGTGCCAGTAGGGGACAGGGAGGTTATAGTCAGCCCCAGCATTTT
NA	NA	TRBJ2-5	TRBV7-9	CASSPSLGGRETQYF	TGTGCCAGCAGCCCTAGTCTGGGGGGTCGAGAGACCCAGTACTTC
NA	NA	TRBJ2-2	TRBV19	CASRDITGELFF	TGTGCCAGTAGGGACATTACCGGGGAGCTGTTTTTT
NA	NA	TRBJ1-2	TRBV19	CASSFNRDGYYGYTF	TGTGCCAGTAGTTTTAACAGGGATGGCTACTATGGCTACACCTTC
TRBD2	NA	TRBJ2-2	TRBV9	CASSVLASGISSGELFF	TGTGCCAGCAGCGTCTTGGCCAGCGGGATAAGCTCCGGGGAGCTGTTTTTT
TRBD1	once	TRBJ1-1	TRBV4-1	CASSLSPSGTGGRNTEAFF	TGCGCCAGCAGCCTCTCACCATCCGGGACAGGGGGCCGGAACACTGAAGCTTTCTTT
TRBD1	NA	TRBJ2-7	TRBV27	CASGTGVYEQYF	TGTGCCAGCGGGACAGGAGTCTACGAGCAGTACTTC
NA	NA	TRBJ2-5	TRBV30	CAWSPLGGTQYF	TGTGCCTGGAGCCCACTAGGAGGGACCCAGTACTTC
NA	few	TRBJ2-5	TRBV11-2	CASSLVGETQYF	TGTGCCAGCAGCTTAGTCGGGGAGACCCAGTACTTC
TRBD1	NA	TRBJ1-2	TRBV15	CATIPDRGPYGYTF	TGTGCCACCATCCCGGACAGGGGGCCTTATGGCTACACCTTC
NA	NA	TRBJ1-5	TRBV6-6	CASSPSLENQPQHF	TGTGCCAGCAGTCCCTCCTTAGAGAATCAGCCCCAGCATTTT
TRBD1	NA	TRBJ1-2	TRBV29-1	CSVPGTDDNYGYTF	TGCAGCGTTCCCGGGACAGACGATAACTATGGCTACACCTTC
NA	NA	TRBJ1-1	TRBV11-2	CASSSPEISEAFF	TGTGCCAGCAGCTCCCCTGAGATCTCTGAAGCTTTCTTT
NA	NA	TRBJ2-5	TRBV5-3	CARSRRRVLEETQYF	TGTGCCAGAAGCCGGAGGAGGGTTTTAGAAGAGACCCAGTACTTC
TRBD2	NA	TRBJ2-5	TRBV13	CASSSLAGGPETQYF	TGTGCCAGCAGCTCACTAGCGGGGGGCCCAGAGACCCAGTACTTC
NA	NA	TRBJ2-7	TRBV6-1	CASSVRQGLYEQYF	TGTGCCAGCAGTGTCAGGCAGGGACTCTACGAGCAGTACTTC
NA	NA	TRBJ1-5	TRBV5-5	CASSLPGGNQPQHF	TGTGCCAGCAGCTTGCCAGGGGGCAATCAGCCCCAGCATTTT
TRBD2	few	TRBJ2-2	TRBV6-4	CASSERSGGLTGELFF	TGTGCCAGCAGTGAAAGAAGCGGGGGGTTAACCGGGGAGCTGTTTTTT
NA	few	TRBJ1-5	TRBV5-1	CASSLGGVYGEPQHF	TGCGCCAGCAGCTTGGGGGGAGTTTACGGAGAGCCCCAGCATTTT
NA	NA	TRBJ1-2	TRBV5-1	CASSTGGVLPALTF	TGCGCCAGCAGCACTGGGGGGGTTTTGCCAGCGCTCACCTTC
NA	NA	TRBJ2-7	TRBV7-2	CASSLSHSYEQYF	TGTGCCAGCAGCTTATCTCACAGCTACGAGCAGTACTTC
TRBD1	NA	TRBJ1-2	TRBV27	CASSLQGAPKDGYTF	TGTGCCAGCAGTTTACAGGGGGCACCTAAGGATGGCTACACCTTC
NA	NA	TRBJ2-3	TRBV18	CASSPGLTDTQYF	TGTGCCAGCTCACCAGGCCTCACAGATACGCAGTATTTT
TRBD1	NA	TRBJ1-2	TRBV19	CASTPQGGTPYGYTF	TGTGCCAGTACCCCTCAGGGGGGCACACCCTATGGCTACACCTTC
TRBD2	once	TRBJ2-7	TRBV27	CASSSTSGPSSYEQYF	TGTGCCAGCAGTTCTACTAGCGGCCCTAGCTCCTACGAGCAGTACTTC
NA	NA	TRBJ2-3	TRBV7-3	CASSLGAGTDTQYF	TGTGCCAGCAGCTTAGGCGCAGGGACAGATACGCAGTATTTT
NA	NA	TRBJ1-3	TRBV11-2	CASRRGGGSGNTIYF	TGTGCCAGCAGGAGAGGGGGGGGAAGCGGAAACACCATATATTTT
NA	NA	TRBJ2-5	TRBV5-6	CASSLGQPQETQYF	TGTGCCAGCAGCTTAGGACAGCCCCAAGAGACCCAGTACTTC
NA	NA	TRBJ1-1	TRBV28	CASSLFRRGNTEAFF	TGTGCCAGCAGTTTATTCCGGCGGGGGAACACTGAAGCTTTCTTT
TRBD1	NA	TRBJ2-7	TRBV4-1	CASSHPGTAYEQYF	TGCGCCAGCAGCCATCCCGGGACAGCCTACGAGCAGTACTTC
NA	NA	TRBJ1-2	TRBV18	CASSPNQDWNTF	TGTGCCAGCTCACCAAATCAGGACTGGAACACCTTC
TRBD1	NA	TRBJ2-1	TRBV27	CASSKTGQGLNEQFF	TGTGCCAGCAGTAAAACGGGACAGGGATTGAATGAGCAGTTCTTC
NA	NA	TRBJ1-1	TRBV30	CAWSVPDTTLEAFF	TGTGCCTGGAGTGTCCCGGACACCACACTTGAAGCTTTCTTT
NA	NA	TRBJ2-7	TRBV2	CASSVVGLGYEQYF	TGTGCCAGCAGCGTCGTTGGACTTGGCTACGAGCAGTACTTC
NA	NA	TRBJ1-5	TRBV19	CASSSRGSNQPQHF	TGTGCCAGTAGTTCAAGGGGTAGCAATCAGCCCCAGCATTTT
NA	once	TRBJ1-2	TRBV6-1	CASTGAYGYTF	TGTGCCAGCACCGGAGCATATGGCTACACCTTC
TRBD1	NA	TRBJ2-7	TRBV2	CASSKNLGQGAEQYF	TGTGCCAGCAGTAAAAACCTGGGACAGGGTGCCGAGCAGTACTTC
NA	NA	TRBJ2-4	TRBV11-2	CASSLVEGSDIQYF	TGTGCCAGCAGCTTAGTAGAGGGAAGCGACATTCAGTACTTC
NA	NA	TRBJ1-1	TRBV7-9	CASRPAGTEAFF	TGTGCCAGCAGACCCGCAGGTACTGAAGCTTTCTTT
TRBD1	NA	TRBJ1-3	TRBV19	CASSSGTGYAAGNTIYF	TGTGCCAGTAGTTCTGGGACAGGGTATGCTGCTGGAAACACCATATATTTT
NA	once	TRBJ2-2	TRBV5-1	CASSPGTNTGELFF	TGCGCCAGCAGCCCGGGGACGAACACCGGGGAGCTGTTTTTT
TRBD1	once	TRBJ2-2	TRBV7-3	CASSLNRGSATGELFF	TGTGCCAGCAGCCTTAACAGGGGTAGTGCCACCGGGGAGCTGTTTTTT
TRBD2	NA	TRBJ2-3	TRBV7-8	CASSASSGGRTDTQYF	TGTGCCAGCAGCGCATCTAGCGGGGGGCGCACAGATACGCAGTATTTT